The subject of this entry is one TCR beta chain. This sample stems from a study of blood T cell repertoires in COVID-19. About the study: PBMCs, B-cell-depleted T cells, or T cells were the source of the cDNA or gDNA that made up the material.

Researchers sorted participants into cohorts using their self-reported clinical history. Here immunoSEQ multiplex PCR was the method, and the copy in TCRdb shows in-frame clones only, minus some. Among over 400,000 clones listed, 70% to 90% were seen once. The germline CDR1 and CDR2 sequences are MNHEY and SMNVEV (reference sequence). The length of the CDR3 is 12 residues. The V end was cut by 6 bases, the J end by 8 bases, with 13 bases between. This clonotype was sampled from a woman in her sixties who had recovered from COVID-19. The chain joins TRBV27 to TRBJ1-2; TRBD1 is a possible D gene (5 bases). Sequencing was carried out using PBMCs or T cells enriched from blood (not recorded which). The CDR3 loop is CASSSGLLGYTF. CDR3 in DNA: TGTGCCAGCAGCTCGGGACTATTGGGCTACACCTTC.